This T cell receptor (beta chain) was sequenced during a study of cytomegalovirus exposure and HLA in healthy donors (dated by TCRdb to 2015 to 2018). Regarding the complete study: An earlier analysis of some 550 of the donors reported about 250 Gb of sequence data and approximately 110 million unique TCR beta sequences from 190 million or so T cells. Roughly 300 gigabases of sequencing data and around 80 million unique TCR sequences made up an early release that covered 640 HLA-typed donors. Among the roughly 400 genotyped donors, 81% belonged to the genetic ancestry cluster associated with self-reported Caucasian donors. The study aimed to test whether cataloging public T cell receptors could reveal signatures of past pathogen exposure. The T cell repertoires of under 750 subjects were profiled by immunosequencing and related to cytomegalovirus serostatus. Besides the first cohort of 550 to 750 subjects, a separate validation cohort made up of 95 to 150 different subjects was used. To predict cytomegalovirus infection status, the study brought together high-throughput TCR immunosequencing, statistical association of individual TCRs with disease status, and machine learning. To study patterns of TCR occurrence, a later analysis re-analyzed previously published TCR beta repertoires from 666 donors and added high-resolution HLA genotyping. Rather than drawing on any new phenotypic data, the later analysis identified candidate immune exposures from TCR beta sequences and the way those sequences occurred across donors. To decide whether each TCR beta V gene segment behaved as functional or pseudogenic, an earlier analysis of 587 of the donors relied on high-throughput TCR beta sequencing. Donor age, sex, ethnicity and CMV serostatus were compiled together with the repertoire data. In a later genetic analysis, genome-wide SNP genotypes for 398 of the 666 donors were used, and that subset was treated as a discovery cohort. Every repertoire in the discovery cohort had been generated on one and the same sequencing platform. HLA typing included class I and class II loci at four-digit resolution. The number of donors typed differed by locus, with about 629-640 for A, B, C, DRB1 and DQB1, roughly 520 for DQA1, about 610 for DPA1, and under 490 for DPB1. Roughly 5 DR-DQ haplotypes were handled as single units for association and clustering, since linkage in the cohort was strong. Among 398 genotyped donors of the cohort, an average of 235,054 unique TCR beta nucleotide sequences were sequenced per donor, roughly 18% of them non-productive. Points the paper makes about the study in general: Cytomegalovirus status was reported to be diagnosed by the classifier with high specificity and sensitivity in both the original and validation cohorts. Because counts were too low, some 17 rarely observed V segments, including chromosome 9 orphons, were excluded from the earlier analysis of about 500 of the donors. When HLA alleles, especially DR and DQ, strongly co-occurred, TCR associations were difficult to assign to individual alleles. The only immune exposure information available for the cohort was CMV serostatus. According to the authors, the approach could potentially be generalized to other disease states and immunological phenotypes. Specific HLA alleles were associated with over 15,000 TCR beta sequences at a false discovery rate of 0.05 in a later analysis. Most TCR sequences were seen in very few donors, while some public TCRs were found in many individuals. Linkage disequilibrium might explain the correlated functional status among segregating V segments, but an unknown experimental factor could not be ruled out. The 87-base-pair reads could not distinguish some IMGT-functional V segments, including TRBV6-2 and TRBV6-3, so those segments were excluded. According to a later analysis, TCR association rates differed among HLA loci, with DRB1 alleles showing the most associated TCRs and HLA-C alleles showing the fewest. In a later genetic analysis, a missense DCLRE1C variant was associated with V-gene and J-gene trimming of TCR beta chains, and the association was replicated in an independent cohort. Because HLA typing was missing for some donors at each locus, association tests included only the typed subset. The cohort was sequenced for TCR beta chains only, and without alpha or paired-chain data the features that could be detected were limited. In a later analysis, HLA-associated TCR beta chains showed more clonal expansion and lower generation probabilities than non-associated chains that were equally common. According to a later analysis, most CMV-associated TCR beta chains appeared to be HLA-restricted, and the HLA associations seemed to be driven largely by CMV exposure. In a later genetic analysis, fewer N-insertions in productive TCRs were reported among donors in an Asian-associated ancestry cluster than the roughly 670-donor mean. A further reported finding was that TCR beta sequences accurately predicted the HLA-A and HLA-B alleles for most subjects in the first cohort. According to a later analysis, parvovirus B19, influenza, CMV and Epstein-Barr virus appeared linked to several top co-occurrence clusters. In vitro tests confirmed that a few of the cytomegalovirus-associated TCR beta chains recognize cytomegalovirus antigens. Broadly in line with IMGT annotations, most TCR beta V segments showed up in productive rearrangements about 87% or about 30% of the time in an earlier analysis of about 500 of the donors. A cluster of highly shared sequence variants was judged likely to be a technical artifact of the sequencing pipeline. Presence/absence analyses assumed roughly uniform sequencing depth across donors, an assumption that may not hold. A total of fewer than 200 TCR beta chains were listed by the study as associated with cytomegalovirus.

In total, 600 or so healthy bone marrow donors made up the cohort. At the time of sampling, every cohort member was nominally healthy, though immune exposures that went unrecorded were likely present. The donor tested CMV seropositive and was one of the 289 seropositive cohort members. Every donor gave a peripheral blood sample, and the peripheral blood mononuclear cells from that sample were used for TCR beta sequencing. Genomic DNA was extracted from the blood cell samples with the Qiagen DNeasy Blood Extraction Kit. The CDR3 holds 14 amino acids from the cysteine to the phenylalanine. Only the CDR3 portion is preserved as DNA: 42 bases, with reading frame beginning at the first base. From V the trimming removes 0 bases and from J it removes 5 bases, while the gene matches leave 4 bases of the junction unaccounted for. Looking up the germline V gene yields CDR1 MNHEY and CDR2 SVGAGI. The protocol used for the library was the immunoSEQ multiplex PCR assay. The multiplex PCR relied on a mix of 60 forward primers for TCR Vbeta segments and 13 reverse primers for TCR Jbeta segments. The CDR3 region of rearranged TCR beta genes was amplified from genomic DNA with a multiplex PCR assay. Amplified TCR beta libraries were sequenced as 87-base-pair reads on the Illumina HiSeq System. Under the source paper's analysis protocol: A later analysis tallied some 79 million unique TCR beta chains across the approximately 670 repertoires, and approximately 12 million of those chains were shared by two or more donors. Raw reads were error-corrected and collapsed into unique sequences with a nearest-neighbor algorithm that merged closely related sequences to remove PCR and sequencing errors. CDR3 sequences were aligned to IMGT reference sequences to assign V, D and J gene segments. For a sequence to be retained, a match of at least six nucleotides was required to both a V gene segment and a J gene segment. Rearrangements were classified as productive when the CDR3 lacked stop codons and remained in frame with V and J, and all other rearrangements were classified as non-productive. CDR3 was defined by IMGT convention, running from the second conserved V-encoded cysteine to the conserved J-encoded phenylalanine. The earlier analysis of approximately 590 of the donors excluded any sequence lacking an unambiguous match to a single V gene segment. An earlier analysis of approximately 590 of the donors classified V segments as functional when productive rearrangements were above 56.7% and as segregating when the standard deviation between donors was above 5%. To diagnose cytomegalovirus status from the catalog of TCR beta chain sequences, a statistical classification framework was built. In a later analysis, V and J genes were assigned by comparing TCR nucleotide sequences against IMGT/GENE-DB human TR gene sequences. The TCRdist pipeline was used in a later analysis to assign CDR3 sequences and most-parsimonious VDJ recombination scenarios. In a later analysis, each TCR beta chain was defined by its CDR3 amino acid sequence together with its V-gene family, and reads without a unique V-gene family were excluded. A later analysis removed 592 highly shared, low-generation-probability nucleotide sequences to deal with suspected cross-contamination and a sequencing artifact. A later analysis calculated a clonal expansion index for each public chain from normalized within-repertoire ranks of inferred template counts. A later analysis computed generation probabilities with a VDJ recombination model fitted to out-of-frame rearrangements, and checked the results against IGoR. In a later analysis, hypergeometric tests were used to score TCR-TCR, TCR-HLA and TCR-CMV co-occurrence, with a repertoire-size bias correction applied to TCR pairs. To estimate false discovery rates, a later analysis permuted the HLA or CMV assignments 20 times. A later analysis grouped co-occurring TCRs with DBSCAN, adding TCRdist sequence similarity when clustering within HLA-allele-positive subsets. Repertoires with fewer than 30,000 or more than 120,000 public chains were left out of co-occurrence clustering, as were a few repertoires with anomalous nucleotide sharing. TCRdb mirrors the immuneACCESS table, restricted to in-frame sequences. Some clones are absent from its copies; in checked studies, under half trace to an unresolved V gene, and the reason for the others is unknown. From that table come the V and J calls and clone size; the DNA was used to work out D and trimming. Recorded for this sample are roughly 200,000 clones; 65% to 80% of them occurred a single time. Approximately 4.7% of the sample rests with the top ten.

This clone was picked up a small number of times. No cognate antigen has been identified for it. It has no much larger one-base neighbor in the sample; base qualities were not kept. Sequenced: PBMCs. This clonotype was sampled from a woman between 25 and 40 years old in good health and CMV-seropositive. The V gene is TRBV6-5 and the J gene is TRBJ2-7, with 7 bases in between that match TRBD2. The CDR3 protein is CASSYSREGHEQYF. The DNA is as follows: TGTGCCAGCAGTTACTCGAGGGAGGGGCACGAGCAGTACTTC.